This T cell receptor beta chain was identified in a study of identifying expanded T cells in peripheral blood. The table came from immunoSEQ multiplex PCR; TCRdb's copy has only in-frame clones and leaves some out. This sample yields about 78,000 clones, of which around four fifths are seen a single time; around 18% belongs to the top ten. The ends were cut back, 4 bases at V and 4 bases at J, with 11 bases in the middle. This CDR3 region has 14 residues. Germline loops: CDR1 SGHAT, CDR2 FQDESV (reference sequence). This receptor was identified in a person aged 18 to 69 in good health. Source material: blood. The chain employs TRBV11-1 and TRBJ1-3; no definite D call. The CDR3 region has the DNA TGTGCCAGCAGCTCGACACAGAGAGGAAACACCATATATTTT. This sequence encodes CASSSTQRGNTIYF. The full variable domain, with the rest looked up from reference TRBV11-1 and TRBJ1-3, is EAEVAQSPRYKITEKSQAVAFWCDPISGHATLYWYRQILGQGPELLVQFQDESVVDDSQLPKDRFSAERLKGVDSTLKIQPAELGDSAMYLCASSSTQRGNTIYFGEGSWLTVV.